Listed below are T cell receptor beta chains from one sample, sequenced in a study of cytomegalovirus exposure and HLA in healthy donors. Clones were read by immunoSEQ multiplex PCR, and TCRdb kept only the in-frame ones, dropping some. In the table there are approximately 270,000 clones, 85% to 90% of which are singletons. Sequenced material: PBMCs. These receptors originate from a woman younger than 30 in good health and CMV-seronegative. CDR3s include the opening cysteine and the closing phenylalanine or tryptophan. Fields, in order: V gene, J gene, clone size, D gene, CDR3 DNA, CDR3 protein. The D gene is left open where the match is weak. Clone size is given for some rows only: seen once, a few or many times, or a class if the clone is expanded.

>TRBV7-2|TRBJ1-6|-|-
TGTGCCAGCAGCTTAACACCATTCTCCTTAATCTCACCCCTCCACTTT
CASSLTPFSLISPLHF
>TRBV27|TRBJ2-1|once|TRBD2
TGTGCCAGCAAGCTGACTAGCTTCCATGAGCAGTTCTTC
CASKLTSFHEQFF
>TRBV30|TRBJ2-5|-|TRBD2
TGTGCCTGGAGTACCACTAGCGGGGAGGAGACCCAGTACTTC
CAWSTTSGEETQYF
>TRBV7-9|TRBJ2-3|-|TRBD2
TGTGCCAGCAGCCCCCCTAGCGGAGGGCCGAGCACAGATACGCAGTATTTT
CASSPPSGGPSTDTQYF
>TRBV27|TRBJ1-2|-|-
TGTGCCAGCAGGCAAAATCACAGGTTTAACTATGGCTACACCTTC
CASRQNHRFNYGYTF
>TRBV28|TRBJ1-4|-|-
TGTGCCAGCAGTTTCCCAGGGGCGGGTGAAAAACTGTTTTTT
CASSFPGAGEKLFF
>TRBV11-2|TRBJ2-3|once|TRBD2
TGTGCCAGCAGCTTAGCTCTAGCGGAAGCAGATACGCAGTATTTT
CASSLALAEADTQYF
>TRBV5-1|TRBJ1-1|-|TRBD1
TGCGCCAGCAGCTTGGGGGACAGGGGGCATTACACTGAAGCTTTCTTT
CASSLGDRGHYTEAFF
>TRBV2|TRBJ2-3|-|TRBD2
TGTGCCAGCAGTGAAATTGCTAGCGGACTTGATACGCAGTATTTT
CASSEIASGLDTQYF
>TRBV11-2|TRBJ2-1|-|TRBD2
TGTGCCAGCAGCTTAGGGAGCTTTAGCGGGGGGGCCAATTACAATGAGCAGTTCTTC
CASSLGSFSGGANYNEQFF
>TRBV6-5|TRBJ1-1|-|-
TGTGCCAGCACCGGGGTGGGGACTGAAGCTTTCTTT
CASTGVGTEAFF
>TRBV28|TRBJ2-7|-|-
TGTGCCAGCGCTCCCGGGACAACAACCTACGAGCAGTACTTC
CASAPGTTTYEQYF
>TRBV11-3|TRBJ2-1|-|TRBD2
TGTGCCAGCAGCTTAGGTAGCGGGTCCTACAATGAGCAGTTCTTC
CASSLGSGSYNEQFF
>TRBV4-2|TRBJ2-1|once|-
TGTGCCAGCAGCCAAGACTACGGGGGCTCCTACAATGAGCAGTTCTTC
CASSQDYGGSYNEQFF
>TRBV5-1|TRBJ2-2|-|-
TGCGCCAGCAGCACACGCCGGGGAGTCGATACCGGGGAGCTGTTTTTT
CASSTRRGVDTGELFF
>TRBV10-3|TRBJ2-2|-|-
TGTGCCATCAGGGCTCGGGACACCGGGGAGCTGTTTTTT
CAIRARDTGELFF
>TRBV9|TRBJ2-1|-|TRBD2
TGTGCCAGCAGCACCAGGACTAGCGGGGGGGCCCATGAGCAGTTCTTC
CASSTRTSGGAHEQFF
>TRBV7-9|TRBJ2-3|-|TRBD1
TGTGCCAGCAGCTCGGGACAGACCGTTACAGATACGCAGTATTTT
CASSSGQTVTDTQYF
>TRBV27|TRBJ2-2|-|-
TGTGCCAGCAGTTGGACAGGAGGGGTGGACACCGGGGAGCTGTTTTTT
CASSWTGGVDTGELFF
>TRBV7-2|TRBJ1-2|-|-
TGTGCCAGCAGCTTTAACAGTAACTATGGCTACACCTTC
CASSFNSNYGYTF
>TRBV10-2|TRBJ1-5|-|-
TGCGCCAGCAGTGAGTCGCGGGGGGGTACGGGCAATCAGCCCCAGCATTTT
CASSESRGGTGNQPQHF
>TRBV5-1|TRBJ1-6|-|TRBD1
TGCGCCAGCAGCCGTTCGGGACAGCTATATAATTCACCCCTCCACTTT
CASSRSGQLYNSPLHF
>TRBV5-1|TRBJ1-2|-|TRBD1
TGCGCCAGCAGCACCGGGACAGGGGGGAATTATGGCTACACCTTC
CASSTGTGGNYGYTF
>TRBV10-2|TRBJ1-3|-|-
TGCGCCAGCAGGACAAGCTCTGGAAACACCATATATTTT
CASRTSSGNTIYF
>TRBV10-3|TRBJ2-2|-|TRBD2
TGTGCCATCAAGGGACTAGTTGACACCGGGGAGCTGTTTTTT
CAIKGLVDTGELFF
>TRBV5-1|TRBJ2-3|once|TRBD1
TGCGCCAGCAGCGCAGACAGGGGCTTAGCAGATACGCAGTATTTT
CASSADRGLADTQYF
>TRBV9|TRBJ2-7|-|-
TGTGCCAGCAGCAAAAGGGGGGGAGTCTACGAGCAGTACTTC
CASSKRGGVYEQYF
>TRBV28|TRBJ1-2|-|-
TGTGCCAGCAGTTTGTTTGTCGACAGGCTTACGTTCGAGGGCTACACCTTC
CASSLFVDRLTFEGYTF
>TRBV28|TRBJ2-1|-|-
TGTGCCAGCAGTTGGGGGGCAATACAGGGGTACAATGAGCAGTTCTTC
CASSWGAIQGYNEQFF
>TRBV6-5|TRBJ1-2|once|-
TGTGCCAGCAGTTACCGCGTCGAGGGCGATGGGGAAGGCTACACCTTC
CASSYRVEGDGEGYTF
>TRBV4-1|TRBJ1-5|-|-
TGCGCCAGCAGCCAAGATTTTAACCCGGGGGGCAATCAGCCCCAGCATTTT
CASSQDFNPGGNQPQHF
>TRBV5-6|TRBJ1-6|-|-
TGTGCCAGCAGCTTTTCCGGGAATAATTCACCCCTCCACTTT
CASSFSGNNSPLHF
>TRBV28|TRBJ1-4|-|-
TGTGCCAGCATCCCAGGGTGGGGGGCTAATGAAAAACTGTTTTTT
CASIPGWGANEKLFF
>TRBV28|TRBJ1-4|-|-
TGTGCCAGCAGTATAACAGGGCGAAATGAAAAACTGTTTTTT
CASSITGRNEKLFF
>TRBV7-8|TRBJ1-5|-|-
TGTGCCAGCAGCTTAGAAGCAGGGTTGTGGCCCCAGCATTTT
CASSLEAGLWPQHF
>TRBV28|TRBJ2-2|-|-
TGTGCCATTAAGACAGGCACGAACACCGGGGAGCTGTTTTTT
CAIKTGTNTGELFF
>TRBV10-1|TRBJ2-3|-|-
TGCGCCAGCAGTGATGGCACAGGCGCAGATACGCAGTATTTT
CASSDGTGADTQYF
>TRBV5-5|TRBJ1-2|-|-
TGTGCCAGCAGCTCAGGGCCCTCGGGTGGCTACACCTTC
CASSSGPSGGYTF
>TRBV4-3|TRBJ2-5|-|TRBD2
TGCGCCAGCAGCCCTTCTTTTACTAGCGTAACAGAGACCCAGTACTTC
CASSPSFTSVTETQYF
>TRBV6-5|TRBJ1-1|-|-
TGTGCCAGCACCCCACCGACAGGGAACACTGAAGCTTTCTTT
CASTPPTGNTEAFF
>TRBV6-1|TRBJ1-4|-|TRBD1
TGTGCCAGCAGTAGTAGGGACAGGGGGGGTGAAAAACTGTTTTTT
CASSSRDRGGEKLFF
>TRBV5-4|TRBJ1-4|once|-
TGTGCCAGCAGACGACACGGGAGTAATGAAAAACTGTTTTTT
CASRRHGSNEKLFF
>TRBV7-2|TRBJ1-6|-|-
TGTGCCAGCAGCTTAAACCCCTTCCCGGGTAATTCACCCCTCCACTTT
CASSLNPFPGNSPLHF
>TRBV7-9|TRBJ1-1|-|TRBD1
TGTGCCAGCAGCTTAGCCCAGGGACAGGGGGAGAACACTGAAGCTTTCTTT
CASSLAQGQGENTEAFF
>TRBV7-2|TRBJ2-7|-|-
TGTGCCAGCAGCTCCAGGGTCCACGAGCAGTACTTC
CASSSRVHEQYF
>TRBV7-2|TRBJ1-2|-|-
TGTGCCAGCAGCGCGGACAGTTTCAATAACTATGGCTACACCTTC
CASSADSFNNYGYTF
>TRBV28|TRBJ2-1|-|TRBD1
TGTGCCAGTTCATGGACAGGGTTGTACTACAATGAGCAGTTCTTC
CASSWTGLYYNEQFF